This TCR beta chain was documented in a study of tumor-infiltrating lymphocytes in oesophageal squamous cell carcinoma. TCRdb reprocessed the PCR reads via MiXCR and lists one record per CDR3 protein. This sample carries 15,000 to 20,000 distinct CDR3 sequences, about 43% of them seen once, and the ten largest clones take roughly 33%. This clonotype has just a few counts. The CDR3 is 15 residues long. Germline lookup yields CDR1 DFQATT and CDR2 SNEGSKA (reference sequence). Sequenced sample: normal esophageal tissue next to the tumor. The sequence was collected from a female donor with esophageal squamous cell carcinoma. J is TRBJ2-7 and V is TRBV20-1; the match to TRBD2 covers 11 bases. With the DNA end fitting TRBJ2-1 better, the J assignment may be wrong. The CDR3 is CSASLAGGLRNEQFF. The CDR3 nucleotides read TGCAGTGCTAGCCTAGCGGGAGGCCTCCGCAATGAGCAGTTCTTC.